This entry lists 13 T cell receptor beta chains sequenced from one sample in a study of T cells in Graves' hyperthyroidism and ophthalmopathy. RNA transcripts gave rise to amplified TCR beta CDR3 regions. The primer set for the first-round RT-PCR of the TCR CDR3 was HTBI. One entry per CDR3 protein results from TCRdb running MiXCR on the multiplex PCR reads. The top ten clones hold 8% to 9% of a sample with some 800,000 distinct CDR3 sequences, about 38% of them seen once. The sequenced material came from blood. Receptor source: a man aged 18 to 30 with Graves' hyperthyroidism.

For this clonotype: A read error is possible here, since a much larger clone lies one base away. The chain has TRBV13 and TRBJ2-5, with TRBD1 identical over 7 bases. The CDR3 runs to 13 residues. Germline V lookup: CDR1 PRHDT, CDR2 FYEKMQ (reference sequence). The CDR3 nucleotides are TGTGCCTTGGACAGGACTTCCCAAGAGGCCCAGTACTTC. As protein: CALDRTSQEAQYF.

The V and J genes are TRBV7-9 and TRBJ1-1, with a possible D match to TRBD1 (6 bases). The CDR3 loop spans 14 amino acids. Germline V gene sequence: CDR1 SEHNR, CDR2 FQNEAQ (reference sequence). Trimming cost V 5 bases and J 10 bases, with 20 bases left between them. The CDR3 reads CASSQDTSGGRAFF. For the CDR3, the DNA is TGTGCCAGCAGCCAAGATACATCGGGGGGCCGAGCTTTCTTT.

This clonotype was counted at least ten times. The rearrangement links TRBV29-1 to TRBJ1-1; D gene uncertain. Germline values: CDR1 SQVTM, CDR2 ANQGSEA. Between the trimmed V and J ends, which lost 7 bases and 3 bases, there was a span of 12 bases. This CDR3 has 12 residues. DNA of the CDR3: TGCAGCGCTCAAAGGGTGGACACTGAAGCTTTCTTT. Protein sequence: CSAQRVDTEAFF.

The CDR3 reads CASSLDRDYTF. The CDR3 DNA reads TGTGCCAGCAGCTTGGACAGGGACTACACCTTC. The V gene is TRBV5-6, the J gene TRBJ1-2, with D perhaps TRBD1 (6 bases). V was shortened by 0 bases and J by 10 bases, with 7 bases between the two germline ends. The CDR3 contains 11 residues. Germline V gives CDR1 SGHDT, CDR2 YYEEEE. The complete variable domain, with remaining parts taken from reference TRBV5-6 and TRBJ1-2, reads DAGVTQSPTHLIKTRGQQVTLRCSPKSGHDTVSWYQQALGQGPQFIFQYYEEEERQRGNFPDRFSGHQFPNYSSELNVNALLLGDSALYLCASSLDRDYTFGSGTRLTVV.

CDR3: CSGDSRYTF. The CDR3 DNA is TGCAGCGGGGACAGTCGGTACACCTTC. The chain joins TRBV29-1 to TRBJ1-2; the match to TRBD1 covers 7 bases. The CDR3 runs to 9 residues. The J segment lost 11 bases and the V segment lost 7 bases, leaving 4 bases of the junction unmatched. Germline assignment: CDR1 SQVTM and CDR2 ANQGSEA.

At least ten counts were recorded for this clonotype. This chain joins TRBV20-1 and TRBJ1-6, with unresolved D. In germline, CDR1 is DFQATT, CDR2 SNEGSKA (reference sequence). V dropped 1 base and J dropped 10 bases, with 14 bases sitting between them. CDR3 length equals 14 residues. Here the CDR3 reads CSARVSDLTSPLHF. CDR3 DNA sequence: TGCAGTGCTAGAGTCAGCGATTTAACCTCACCCCTCCACTTT.

This clonotype came up many times. The rearrangement links TRBV7-3 to TRBJ1-1; the match to TRBD1 covers 12 bases. The germline CDR1 and CDR2 sequences are SGHTA and FQGTGA. The CDR3 has 15 amino acids. With 5 bases clipped from V and 5 bases from J, the junction kept 6 bases outside the gene matches. This CDR3 reads CASSPGTGGWTEAFF. CDR3 coding DNA: TGTGCCAGCAGCCCTGGGACAGGGGGCTGGACTGAAGCTTTCTTT.

This clonotype was found a few times. The V call is TRBV5-8, the J call TRBJ1-5; a weak D match, TRBD1 (5 bases). Per the germline V gene, CDR1 is SGHTS and CDR2 is YDEGEE. CDR3 length: 15 amino acids. Trimming removed 6 bases at V and 3 bases at J, with 16 bases between. The CDR3 loop is CASKQAGMPNQPQHF. The CDR3 DNA is TGTGCCAGCAAGCAAGCAGGGATGCCCAATCAGCCCCAGCATTTT.

This clonotype came up a few times. The genes are TRBV6-2 or TRBV6-3 and TRBJ1-6; D is perhaps TRBD1 (6 bases). The CDR3 contains 16 residues. Germline CDR1 MNHEY, CDR2 SVGEGT. The V and J ends lost 2 bases and 6 bases respectively, with 14 bases between them. DNA for the CDR3: TGTGCCAGCAGTTACGGGTTAGGACAGCTTAATTCACCCCTCCACTTT. It yields the protein CASSYGLGQLNSPLHF.

This clonotype was counted ten times or more. A much larger clone lies a single base off, so this may be a read error. The chain is built from TRBV9 and TRBJ2-5, with D perhaps matching TRBD1 (6 bases). The CDR3 covers 14 residues. Per the germline V gene, CDR1 is SGDLS and CDR2 is YYNGEE. This chain's CDR3 is CANSVHSQGETQYF. CDR3 bases: TGTGCCAACAGCGTACACAGCCAGGGGGAGACCCAGTACTTC.

The chain couples TRBV9 to TRBJ2-6, with D perhaps TRBD1 or TRBD2 (5 bases each). Germline CDR1 is SGDLS and CDR2 is YYNGEE. The CDR3 spans 14 residues. Trimming removed 0 bases from V and 9 bases from J, with 10 bases in between. For the CDR3, the DNA is TGTGCCAGCAGCGTAGGAGGGGTTAACAACGTCCTGACTTTC. Its translation: CASSVGGVNNVLTF.

This clonotype was counted ten times or more. The V call is TRBV7-9, the J call TRBJ1-4; no definite D call. The CDR3 spans 14 residues. The V end was cut by 4 bases, the J end by 8 bases, with 14 bases between. CDR1 and CDR2 from the germline V gene are SEHNR and FQNEAQ (reference sequence). The CDR3 sequence: CASSSPAGGEKLFF. In nucleotides, the CDR3 is TGTGCCAGCAGCTCACCCGCGGGTGGGGAAAAACTGTTTTTT.

The chain is built from TRBV7-2 and TRBJ1-4; D is possibly TRBD1 (6 bases). CDR1 SGHTA and CDR2 FQGNSA come from the germline V gene. V was cut by 5 bases and J by 3 bases, with 10 bases left in between. CDR3 length: 14 amino acids. The CDR3 spells CASSRGGSNEKLFF. DNA for the CDR3: TGTGCCAGCAGCCGAGGGGGGTCTAATGAAAAACTGTTTTTT.